Sequencing of this TCR beta chain was carried out in a study of blood T cell repertoires in COVID-19 (dated by TCRdb to 2018 to 2021). Regarding the research as a whole: The collaborator samples originated in the United States, Italy and Spain and spanned the acute and convalescent phases of COVID-19. Deeply sampled blood TCRbeta repertoires from subjects exposed to, actively infected with, or recovered from COVID-19 were included in the dataset. The samples were drawn from two sources: the first 160 participants of the ongoing ImmuneRACE study, and 1,000 to 1,500 subjects contributed by 6 global collaborators. A de-identified subject ID, COVID-19 status, age in years and sex were almost always included in the sample metadata. The repertoires were made available in a free public database intended to serve as a resource for research on the immune response to SARS-CoV-2. The material from the prospective study consisted of cDNA or gDNA derived from T cells, B-cell-depleted T cells, or PBMCs. Where available, HLA class I and class II types were obtained from metadata supplied by the sample provider rather than from assay-based typing. Overall study outcomes, separate from this receptor: The quantity of clinical and demographic metadata differed by source and by participant and was supplied without curation.

Each collaborating institution followed its own protocols to collect whole blood in K2EDTA tubes. For TCRbeta analysis, collaborators shipped samples as frozen whole blood, isolated PBMCs, or DNA extracted from either of those sample types. Trimming removed 2 bases from V and 5 bases from J, leaving 14 bases between the germline ends. In the germline V gene, CDR1 corresponds to SGDLS and CDR2 to YYNGEE. The CDR3 spans 14 residues, from the cysteine through the phenylalanine. Just CDR3 DNA is preserved here, 42 bases in frame from base 1. TCRbeta CDR3 regions were amplified from genomic DNA by means of the immunoSEQ Assay, a bias-controlled multiplex PCR. Per the authors' processing: The number of nucleated cells in each sample was estimated by amplification of reference gene primers within the assay. Sequence reads were collapsed and filtered to measure the absolute abundance of every unique TCRbeta CDR3 rearrangement. For each sample, productive Simpson clonality was calculated as the square root of Simpson's diversity index over productive rearrangements. The clones in this table, taken by TCRdb from immuneACCESS, are in-frame only. Not every clone is retained; where verified, under half of the shortfall comes from an unresolved V gene, and the cause of the rest is unknown. That table gives V, J and clone size, and the DNA gave D and trimming. This sample lists about 210,000 clones; roughly 90% were detected once. The top ten hold 1.5% to 2% of the sample.

Concerning this clone itself: Its recognized antigen is unknown. No much larger clonotype is one base removed from it; base qualities were not supplied.

This TCR came from a man between 18 and 35 years old with active or convalescent COVID-19. The V and J genes are TRBV9 and TRBJ2-7, with the identity of the D gene unclear. The sample taken for sequencing was peripheral blood. CDR3 region: CASSVSAQYDEQYF. The sequenced DNA: TGTGCCAGCAGCGTTTCAGCGCAGTACGACGAGCAGTACTTC.